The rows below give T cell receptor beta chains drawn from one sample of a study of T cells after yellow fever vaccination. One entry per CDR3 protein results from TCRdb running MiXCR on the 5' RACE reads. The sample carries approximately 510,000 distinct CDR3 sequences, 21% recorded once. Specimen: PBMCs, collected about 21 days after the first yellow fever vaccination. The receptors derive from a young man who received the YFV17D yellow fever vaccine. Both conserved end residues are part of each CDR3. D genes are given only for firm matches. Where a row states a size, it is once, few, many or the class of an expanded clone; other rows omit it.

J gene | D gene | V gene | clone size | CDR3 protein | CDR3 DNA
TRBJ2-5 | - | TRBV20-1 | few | CSASPSISVRGTQYF | TGCAGTGCTAGTCCCAGCATCTCGGTCAGGGGGACCCAGTACTTC
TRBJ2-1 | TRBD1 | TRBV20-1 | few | CSALRQGPYNEQFF | TGCAGTGCTCTGCGACAGGGCCCCTACAATGAGCAGTTCTTC
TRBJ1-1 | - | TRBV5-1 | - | CASSLDVRNTEAFF | TGCGCCAGCAGCTTGGATGTCAGGAACACTGAAGCTTTCTTT
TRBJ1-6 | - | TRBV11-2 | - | CASSSAGTRSSYNSPLHF | TGTGCCAGCAGCTCCGCGGGAACCCGTAGCTCCTATAATTCACCCCTCCACTTT
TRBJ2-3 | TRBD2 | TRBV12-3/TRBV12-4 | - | CASSGSGGTPFGTDTQYF | TGTGCCAGCAGTGGAAGCGGGGGGACTCCTTTTGGCACAGATACGCAGTATTTT
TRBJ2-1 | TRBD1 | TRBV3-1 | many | CASSPRDRGLYNEQFF | TGTGCCAGCAGCCCCCGCGACAGGGGGCTTTACAATGAGCAGTTCTTC
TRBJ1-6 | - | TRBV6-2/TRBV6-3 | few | CASSYREQASPLHF | TGTGCCAGCAGTTACAGAGAACAGGCCTCACCCCTCCACTTT
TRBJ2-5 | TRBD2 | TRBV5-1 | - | CASSLGTSGGRGETQYF | TGCGCCAGCAGCTTGGGGACTAGCGGGGGCAGGGGAGAGACCCAGTACTTC
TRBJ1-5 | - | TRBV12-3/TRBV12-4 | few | CASSTRVSGPQHF | TGTGCCAGCAGTACCAGGGTATCGGGACCCCAGCATTTT
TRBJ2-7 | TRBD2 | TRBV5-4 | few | CASSLGGTSGPYEQYF | TGTGCCAGCAGCTTGGGGGGGACTAGCGGTCCCTACGAGCAGTACTTC
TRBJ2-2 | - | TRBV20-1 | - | CSAVQGNGAGELFF | TGCAGTGCTGTCCAAGGGAACGGGGCCGGGGAGCTGTTTTTT
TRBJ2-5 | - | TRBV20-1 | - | CSAPNGGETQYF | TGCAGTGCTCCGAACGGGGGAGAGACCCAGTACTTC
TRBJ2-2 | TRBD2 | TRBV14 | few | CASSQLAGGTTGELFF | TGTGCCAGCAGCCAACTAGCGGGGGGGACCACCGGGGAGCTGTTTTTT
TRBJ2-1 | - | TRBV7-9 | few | CASSLAGGENNEQFF | TGTGCCAGCAGCTTAGCGGGCGGAGAAAACAATGAGCAGTTCTTC
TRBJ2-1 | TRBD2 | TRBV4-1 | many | CASSQDLASGGVVQFF | TGCGCCAGCAGCCAAGATCTCGCTAGCGGGGGGGTTGTACAGTTCTTC
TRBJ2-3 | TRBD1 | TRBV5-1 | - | CASSLGQGAGDTQYF | TGCGCCAGCAGTCTGGGACAGGGGGCCGGAGATACGCAGTATTTT
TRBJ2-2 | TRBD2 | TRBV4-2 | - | CASSQLAGGPGELFF | TGTGCCAGCAGCCAACTAGCGGGGGGGCCCGGGGAGCTGTTTTTT
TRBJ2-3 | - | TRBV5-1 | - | CASSLEASAPNTQYF | TGCGCCAGCAGCTTGGAAGCTAGCGCTCCTAATACGCAGTATTTT
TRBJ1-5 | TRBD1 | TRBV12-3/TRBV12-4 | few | CASSLPGQPNQPQHF | TGTGCCAGCAGTCTTCCGGGACAGCCGAATCAGCCCCAGCATTTT
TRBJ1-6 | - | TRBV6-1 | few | CASSGSRFKSPLHF | TGTGCCAGCAGTGGCAGCCGGTTTAAGTCACCCCTCCACTTT
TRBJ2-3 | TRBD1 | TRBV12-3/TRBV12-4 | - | CASSPPGGRADTQYF | TGTGCCAGCAGTCCCCCAGGGGGTAGGGCAGATACGCAGTATTTT
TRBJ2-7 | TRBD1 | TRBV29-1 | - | CSVGGTGTYEQYF | TGCAGCGTTGGCGGGACAGGGACCTACGAGCAGTACTTC
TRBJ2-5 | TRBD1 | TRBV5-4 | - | CASSEGQGATIQETQYF | TGTGCCAGCAGCGAAGGACAGGGGGCGACGATTCAAGAGACCCAGTACTTC
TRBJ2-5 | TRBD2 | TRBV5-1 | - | CASSSGGGIVQETQYF | TGCGCCAGCAGTTCGGGCGGGGGTATAGTCCAAGAGACCCAGTACTTC
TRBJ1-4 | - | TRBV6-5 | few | CASSYPWPGSNEKLFF | TGTGCCAGCAGTTATCCCTGGCCGGGCAGCAATGAAAAACTGTTTTTT
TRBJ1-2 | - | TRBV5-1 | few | CASSLNPGLNYGYTF | TGCGCCAGCAGCTTAAACCCAGGACTCAACTATGGCTACACCTTC
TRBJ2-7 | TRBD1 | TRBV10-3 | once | CATRRDRGSEQYF | TGTGCCACCCGCCGGGACAGGGGATCTGAGCAGTACTTC
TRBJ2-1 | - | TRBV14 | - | CASSQGWNEQFF | TGTGCCAGCAGCCAAGGTTGGAACGAGCAGTTCTTC
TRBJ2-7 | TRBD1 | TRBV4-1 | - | CASSQSTGTVYEQYF | TGCGCCAGCAGCCAATCAACCGGGACAGTCTACGAGCAGTACTTC
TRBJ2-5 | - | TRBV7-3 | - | CASSVTGSQETQYF | TGTGCCAGCAGCGTAACGGGATCACAAGAGACCCAGTACTTC
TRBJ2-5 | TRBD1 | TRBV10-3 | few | CAIRRTGVETQYF | TGTGCCATCAGGAGGACAGGGGTGGAGACCCAGTACTTC
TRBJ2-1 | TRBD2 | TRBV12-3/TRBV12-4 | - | CASSPLLGRLAGDREQFF | TGTGCCAGCAGTCCTCTCCTCGGGAGACTAGCGGGTGACCGGGAGCAGTTCTTC
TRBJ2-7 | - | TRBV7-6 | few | CASSHRGGPSYEQYF | TGTGCCAGCAGCCATAGGGGGGGTCCCTCCTACGAGCAGTACTTC
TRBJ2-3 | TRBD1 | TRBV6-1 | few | CASSGPGQGGDTQYF | TGTGCCAGCAGTGGTCCGGGACAGGGAGGAGATACGCAGTATTTT
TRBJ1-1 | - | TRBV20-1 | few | CSAGLFRDEAFF | TGCAGTGCTGGCCTTTTCAGAGATGAAGCTTTCTTT
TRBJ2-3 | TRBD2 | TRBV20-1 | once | CSVLAGGSSTDTQYF | TGCAGTGTTCTAGCGGGGGGGAGTAGCACAGATACGCAGTATTTT
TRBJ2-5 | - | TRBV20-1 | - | CSARDRRKGETQYF | TGCAGTGCTAGAGATCGGAGAAAGGGAGAGACCCAGTACTTC
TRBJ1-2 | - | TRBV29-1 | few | CSVAAAVGLKGYTF | TGCAGCGTGGCAGCTGCCGTGGGGTTAAAGGGCTACACCTTC
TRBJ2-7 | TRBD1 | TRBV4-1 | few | CASSQDRGTDSYEQYF | TGCGCCAGCAGCCAAGATAGAGGGACAGACTCCTACGAGCAGTACTTC
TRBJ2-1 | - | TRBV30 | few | CAWSVGGPYNEQFF | TGTGCCTGGAGTGTGGGGGGCCCCTACAATGAGCAGTTCTTC
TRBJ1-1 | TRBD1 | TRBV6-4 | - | CASRRQGGTEAFF | TGTGCCAGCAGGCGACAGGGAGGCACTGAAGCTTTCTTT
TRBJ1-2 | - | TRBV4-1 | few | CASSQTWRYGYTF | TGCGCCAGCAGCCAGACCTGGCGCTATGGCTACACCTTC
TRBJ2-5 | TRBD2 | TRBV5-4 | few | CASSKKKDTSGVQETQYF | TGTGCCAGCAGCAAAAAAAAAGATACTAGCGGGGTCCAAGAGACCCAGTACTTC
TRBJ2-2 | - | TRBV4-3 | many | CASSQGKGVRRNGELFF | TGCGCCAGCAGCCAAGGGAAGGGGGTGCGACGAAACGGGGAGCTGTTTTTT
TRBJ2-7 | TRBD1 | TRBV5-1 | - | CASSLGTGNYEQYF | TGCGCCAGCAGCTTGGGGACAGGGAACTACGAGCAGTACTTC
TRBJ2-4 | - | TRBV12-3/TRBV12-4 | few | CATSDLAKNIQYF | TGTGCCACCTCGGACCTAGCCAAAAACATTCAGTACTTC
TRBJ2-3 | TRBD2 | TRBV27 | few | CASSLSRGGHGISTDTQYF | TGTGCCAGCAGTTTATCTCGCGGGGGGCACGGCATTAGCACAGATACGCAGTATTTT
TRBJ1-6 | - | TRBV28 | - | CASSLVQGKSYNSPLHF | TGTGCCAGCAGTTTAGTTCAGGGGAAGTCCTATAATTCACCCCTCCACTTT
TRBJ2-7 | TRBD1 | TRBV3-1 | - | CASSQEGTGGNEQYF | TGTGCCAGCAGCCAAGAAGGGACAGGGGGTAACGAGCAGTACTTC
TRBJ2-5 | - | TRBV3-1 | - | CASRRDGQETQYF | TGTGCCAGCAGACGGGACGGACAAGAGACCCAGTACTTC